This is a list of T cell receptor beta chains from one sample in a study of Ad26.COV2.S vaccination and SARS-CoV-2 variants. Sequenced by immunoSEQ multiplex PCR; TCRdb stores in-frame clones only, minus some. The sample lists about 400,000 clones; around four fifths were seen once. The sequences come from peripheral blood, collected in a trial of Ad26.COV2.S vaccine versus placebo. Receptor source: a person between 18 and 60 years old who received the Ad26.COV2.S COVID-19 vaccine or a placebo. The CDR3 runs from the conserved cysteine through the conserved F or W. D genes are given only for firm matches. The size entry is marked missing in some rows and otherwise reads once, few, many or a size class.

CDR3,DNA,size,J,D,V
CASSKGGPQHF,TGTGCCAGCAGCAAGGGGGGGCCCCAGCATTTT,.,TRBJ1-5,.,TRBV27
CASSERGGGAKNEQFF,TGTGCCAGCAGTGAACGGGGCGGGGGCGCAAAGAATGAGCAGTTCTTC,.,TRBJ2-1,.,TRBV6-1
CASSRLERYNEQFF,TGTGCCAGCTCAAGACTAGAACGCTACAATGAGCAGTTCTTC,.,TRBJ2-1,.,TRBV18
CASSPVRGSIGYTF,TGTGCCAGCAGCCCTGTCCGGGGGTCGATTGGCTACACCTTC,.,TRBJ1-2,.,TRBV21-1
CASSDRRETQYF,TGTGCCAGCAGTGACAGAAGAGAGACCCAGTACTTC,.,TRBJ2-5,.,TRBV6-2/TRBV6-3
CASSLVRGGEKLFF,TGCGCCAGCAGCTTGGTCCGGGGGGGTGAAAAACTGTTTTTT,.,TRBJ1-4,.,TRBV5-1
CASSPESEGRGTEAFF,TGTGCCAGCAGCCCTGAATCGGAGGGAAGGGGCACTGAAGCTTTCTTT,.,TRBJ1-1,.,TRBV6-2/TRBV6-3
CASSLEGLDKTQYF,TGTGCCAGCAGCTTGGAAGGACTAGACAAGACCCAGTACTTC,.,TRBJ2-5,TRBD2,TRBV5-4
CASSVRAGGSYNEQFF,TGTGCCAGCAGCGTACGAGCGGGGGGTTCCTACAATGAGCAGTTCTTC,.,TRBJ2-1,TRBD2,TRBV9
CASSLLGQQNTGELFF,TGTGCCAGCAGCCTATTGGGACAGCAGAACACCGGGGAGCTGTTTTTT,few,TRBJ2-2,TRBD1,TRBV5-6
CASSLYRGVVTEAFF,TGTGCCAGCAGTCTATACAGGGGGGTGGTCACTGAAGCTTTCTTT,.,TRBJ1-1,TRBD1,TRBV27